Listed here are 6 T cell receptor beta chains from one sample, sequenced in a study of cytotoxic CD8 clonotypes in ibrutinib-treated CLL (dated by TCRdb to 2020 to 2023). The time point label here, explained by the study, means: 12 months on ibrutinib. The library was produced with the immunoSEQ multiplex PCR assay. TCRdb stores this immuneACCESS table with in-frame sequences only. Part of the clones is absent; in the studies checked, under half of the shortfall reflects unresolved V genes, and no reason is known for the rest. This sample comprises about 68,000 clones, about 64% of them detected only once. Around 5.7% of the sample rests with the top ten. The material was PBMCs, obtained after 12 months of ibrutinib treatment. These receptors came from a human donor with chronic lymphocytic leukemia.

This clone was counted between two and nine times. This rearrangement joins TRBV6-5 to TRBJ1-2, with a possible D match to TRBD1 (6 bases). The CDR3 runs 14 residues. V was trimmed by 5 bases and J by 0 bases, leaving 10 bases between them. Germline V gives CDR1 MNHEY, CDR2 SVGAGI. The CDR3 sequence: CASSRQVPNYGYTF. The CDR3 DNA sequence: TGTGCCAGCAGTCGACAGGTTCCTAACTATGGCTACACCTTC.

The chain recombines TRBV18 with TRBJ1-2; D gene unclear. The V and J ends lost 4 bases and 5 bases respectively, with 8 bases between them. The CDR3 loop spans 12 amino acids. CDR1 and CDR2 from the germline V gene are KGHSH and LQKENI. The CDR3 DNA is TGTGCCAGCTCACACGACCTGTATGGCTACACCTTC. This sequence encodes CASSHDLYGYTF. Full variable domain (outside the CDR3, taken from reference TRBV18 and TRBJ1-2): NAGVMQNPRHLVRRRGQEARLRCSPMKGHSHVYWYRQLPEEGLKFMVYLQKENIIDESGMPKERFSAEFPKEGPSILRIQQVVRGDSAAYFCASSHDLYGYTFGSGTRLTVV.

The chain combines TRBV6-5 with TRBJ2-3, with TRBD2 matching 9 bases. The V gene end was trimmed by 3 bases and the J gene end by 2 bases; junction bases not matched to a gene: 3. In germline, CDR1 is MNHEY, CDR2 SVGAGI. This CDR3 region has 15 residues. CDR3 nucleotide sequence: TGTGCCAGCAGTTATATAGCGGGGGCCACAGATACGCAGTATTTT. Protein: CASSYIAGATDTQYF.

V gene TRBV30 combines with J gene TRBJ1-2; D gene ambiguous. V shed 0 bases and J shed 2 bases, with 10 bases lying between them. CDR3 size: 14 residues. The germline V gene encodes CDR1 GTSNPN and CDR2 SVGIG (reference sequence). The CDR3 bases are TGTGCCTGGAGTGTCCTGGTCCTAAACTATGGCTACACCTTC. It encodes CAWSVLVLNYGYTF.

In DNA, the CDR3 is TGTGCCATCAGTGACCCCAAGCCCCGGGACAGGAGCTATGGCTACACCTTC. Amino acid sequence: CAISDPKPRDRSYGYTF. The V and J genes are TRBV10-3 and TRBJ1-2, with 8 bases matching TRBD1. With V trimmed by 3 bases and J by 4 bases, 13 bases remained unmatched. Germline V CDR1 and CDR2: ENHRY, SYGVKD. The length of the CDR3 is 17 residues.

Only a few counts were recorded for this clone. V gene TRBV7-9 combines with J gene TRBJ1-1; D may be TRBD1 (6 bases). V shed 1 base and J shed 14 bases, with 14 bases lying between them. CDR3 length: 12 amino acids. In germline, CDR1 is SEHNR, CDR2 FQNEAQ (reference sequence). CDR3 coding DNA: TGTGCCAGCAGCTTAGACCTTGGGGGGGCCTTCTTT. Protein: CASSLDLGGAFF. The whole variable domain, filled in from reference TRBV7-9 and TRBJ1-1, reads DTGVSQNPRHKITKRGQNVTFRCDPISEHNRLYWYRQTLGQGPEFLTYFQNEAQLEKSRLLSDRFSAERPKGSFSTLEIQRTEQGDSAMYLCASSLDLGGAFFGQGTRLTVV.